This T cell receptor (beta chain) originates from a study of cytomegalovirus exposure and HLA in healthy donors. Study-wide context: Sequencing of about 200 million T cells in an earlier analysis found 100 million to 140 million unique TCR beta sequences.

Study-wide results and caveats: On later analysis, the bulk of CMV-associated TCR beta chains appeared to be HLA-restricted. Serostatus for CMV was the only available immune exposure information. Presence/absence comparisons presumed near-even sequencing depth among donors.

The V and J ends lost 3 bases and 5 bases, in that order; junction bases with no gene match: 9. The length of the CDR3 is 15 residues. CDR1 and CDR2 from the germline V gene are ENHRY and SYGVKD. The PCR used 60 Vbeta and 13 Jbeta primers. Here immunoSEQ multiplex PCR was the method, and the copy in TCRdb shows in-frame clones only, minus some. The data show just under 80,000 clones, and the top ten clones hold 3% to 4%. Notes on this clone: Its antigen is as yet unknown.

This chain joins TRBV10-3 and TRBJ2-5, with 7 positions matching TRBD1. The sequence was obtained from a man between 18 and 35 years old in good health and CMV-seropositive. Material: PBMCs. The CDR3 loop reads CAISEGRGGLETQYF. The CDR3, as DNA: TGTGCCATCAGTGAAGGGAGAGGGGGCCTGGAGACCCAGTACTTC.